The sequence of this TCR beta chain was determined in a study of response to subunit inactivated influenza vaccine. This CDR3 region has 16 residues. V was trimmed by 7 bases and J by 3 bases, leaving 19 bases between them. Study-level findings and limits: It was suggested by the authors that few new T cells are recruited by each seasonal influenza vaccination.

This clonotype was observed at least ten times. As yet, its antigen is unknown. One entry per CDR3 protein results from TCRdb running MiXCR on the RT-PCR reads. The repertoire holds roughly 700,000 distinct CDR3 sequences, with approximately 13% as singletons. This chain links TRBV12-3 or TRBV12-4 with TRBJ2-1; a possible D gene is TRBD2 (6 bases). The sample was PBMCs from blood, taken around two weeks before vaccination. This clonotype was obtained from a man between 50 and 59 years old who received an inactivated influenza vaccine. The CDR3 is CASTAVPEGLYNEQFF. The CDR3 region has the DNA TGTGCCAGCACGGCTGTCCCGGAGGGTCTCTACAATGAGCAGTTCTTC.